The present entry profiles one TCR beta chain with its context. Antigen specificity is unknown. In every patient, relapse followed autologous stem cell transplantation, while exposure to brentuximab vedotin differed. The entry originates in a study of PD-1 blockade in classical Hodgkin lymphoma. The study's findings and limits: Diminished baseline TCR diversity has been reported in newly diagnosed patients relative to healthy donors.

The protocol was immunoSEQ multiplex PCR, while the TCRdb copy is restricted to in-frame clones and leaves out a portion. Among over 35,000 clones listed, over 70% were seen once. The germline CDR1 and CDR2 sequences are SGHRS and YFSETQ. V dropped 0 bases and J dropped 6 bases, with 7 bases sitting between them. The CDR3 has 13 residues. The V gene is TRBV5-1, the J gene TRBJ2-1; no reliable D call. The source material was peripheral blood mononuclear cells (PBMCs), sampled at baseline. This clonotype was sampled from a human donor with classical Hodgkin lymphoma. CDR3 region: CASSLAWGNEQFF. CDR3 in DNA: TGCGCCAGCAGCTTGGCCTGGGGCAATGAGCAGTTCTTC.